These T cell receptor beta chains were read from a single sample in a study of cytomegalovirus exposure and HLA in healthy donors. Produced via immunoSEQ multiplex PCR; TCRdb's table is partial and in-frame only. The sample includes some 88,000 clones, 65% to 80% of them seen just once. Sample: PBMCs. These receptors were obtained from a woman under 30 in good health and CMV-seropositive. Both conserved end residues are part of each CDR3. D genes are given only for firm matches. The size entry is marked missing in some rows and otherwise reads once, few, many or a size class.

CDR3 length,V gene,J gene,clone size,D gene,CDR3 protein,CDR3 DNA
12,TRBV6-4,TRBJ1-5,few,-,CASSRSNQPQHF,TGTGCCAGCAGCCGTAGCAATCAGCCCCAGCATTTT
15,TRBV6-1,TRBJ2-3,-,TRBD1,CASSPQQGAVDTQYF,TGTGCCAGCAGTCCCCAACAGGGGGCGGTGGATACGCAGTATTTT
16,TRBV27,TRBJ2-2,-,-,CASSYGAGSNTGELFF,TGTGCCAGCAGTTACGGTGCAGGCTCGAACACCGGGGAGCTGTTTTTT
15,TRBV7-3,TRBJ2-1,once,TRBD2,CASAISGGPYNEQFF,TGTGCCAGCGCCATTAGCGGGGGCCCCTACAATGAGCAGTTCTTC
15,TRBV7-8,TRBJ2-3,-,TRBD2,CASRATSGDTDTQYF,TGTGCCAGCAGAGCTACTAGCGGGGACACAGATACGCAGTATTTT
18,TRBV5-6,TRBJ1-1,-,TRBD1,CASSLAAPLGQGNTEAFF,TGTGCCAGCAGCTTGGCGGCCCCCTTAGGACAGGGGAACACTGAAGCTTTCTTT
14,TRBV18,TRBJ2-2,few,TRBD2,CASSPGLAGGELFF,TGTGCCAGCTCACCGGGACTAGCCGGGGGGGAGCTGTTTTTT
12,TRBV19,TRBJ1-1,-,-,CASRQWATEAFF,TGTGCCAGTAGACAGTGGGCGACTGAAGCTTTCTTT
13,TRBV28,TRBJ2-7,-,-,CASSEGLLREQYF,TGTGCCAGCAGCGAGGGACTTCTGCGCGAGCAGTACTTC
12,TRBV5-6,TRBJ2-7,-,TRBD2,CASSWGGGEQYF,TGTGCCAGCAGCTGGGGGGGTGGCGAGCAGTACTTC
14,TRBV6-4,TRBJ1-1,few,TRBD1,CASSRGPASGEAFF,TGTGCCAGCAGCAGGGGGCCTGCGAGCGGTGAAGCTTTCTTT
11,TRBV15,TRBJ2-5,-,-,CATSGGQTQYF,TGTGCCACCAGCGGAGGGCAGACCCAGTACTTC
15,TRBV19,TRBJ1-5,-,-,CASSISGGGNQPQHF,TGTGCCAGTAGTATATCGGGGGGCGGCAATCAGCCCCAGCATTTT
15,TRBV6-5,TRBJ1-2,once,TRBD1,CASSYGQGGQESYTF,TGTGCCAGCAGTTACGGACAGGGCGGGCAAGAGAGCTACACCTTC
14,TRBV18,TRBJ1-5,few,TRBD1,CASSPGTGQQPQHF,TGTGCCAGCTCACCCGGGACAGGGCAGCAGCCCCAGCATTTT
15,TRBV10-2,TRBJ1-1,-,TRBD1,CASRVTGGYNTEAFF,TGCGCCAGCAGGGTCACAGGGGGCTACAACACTGAAGCTTTCTTT
14,TRBV9,TRBJ2-1,few,TRBD2,CASSVAGGENEQFF,TGTGCCAGCAGCGTAGCGGGGGGGGAAAATGAGCAGTTCTTC
13,TRBV25-1,TRBJ2-3,-,-,CATREGALDTQYF,TGTGCCACCAGGGAGGGGGCCTTAGATACGCAGTATTTT
12,TRBV27,TRBJ1-2,-,-,CASSSGIYGYTF,TGTGCCAGCAGTTCCGGTATCTATGGCTACACCTTC